This T cell receptor (beta chain) was identified in a study of cytomegalovirus exposure and HLA in healthy donors. Researchers ran the PCR with 60 Vbeta and 13 Jbeta primers. Method: immunoSEQ multiplex PCR; TCRdb's copy keeps in-frame clones and lacks some. The sample lists some 160,000 clones; about 84% were seen once. The V gene end was trimmed by 5 bases and the J gene end by 5 bases; junction bases not matched to a gene: 12. The CDR3 totals 16 residues. The germline V gene encodes CDR1 GTSNPN and CDR2 SVGIG (reference sequence). The TCR comes from a man aged 50-59 years in good health and CMV-seropositive. The source material was PBMCs. This sequence joins TRBV30 and TRBJ1-2, with 12 nucleotides matching TRBD1. The CDR3 DNA reads TGTGCCTGGGAGGGGGACAGGGGGCGCATTTTTTATGGCTACACCTTC. As protein: CAWEGDRGRIFYGYTF.